This T cell receptor beta chain was sequenced during a study of cytomegalovirus exposure and HLA in healthy donors. This clone was recorded once. V was pared by 4 bases and J by 6 bases, with 14 bases of the junction left unmatched. The CDR3 covers 16 residues. Germline loops: CDR1 LNHNV, CDR2 YYDKDF (reference sequence). The PCR employed 60 Vbeta primers together with 13 Jbeta primers. Profiling relied on immunoSEQ multiplex PCR, and the TCRdb table lists in-frame clones only, not all of them. The sample has about 57,000 clones; under 80% are singletons. The chain carries TRBV15 and TRBJ2-7; 8 nucleotides match TRBD1. This TCR came from a man younger than 40 in good health and CMV-seropositive. Material: PBMCs. The CDR3 here is CATSTLSRTGIPEQYF. CDR3 nucleotides: TGTGCCACCAGCACTCTCTCTAGGACAGGGATCCCCGAGCAGTACTTC.